This T cell receptor beta chain was captured in a study of identifying expanded T cells in peripheral blood. Study observations and caveats: Technical replicates showed about 1.1 changed clones; two weeks roughly 16; four weeks 19.

Data came from immunoSEQ multiplex PCR; TCRdb stores just in-frame clones and leaves some out. Of about 50,000 clones listed, 82% are singletons. Details on this clone: Its antigen remains unidentified.

V shed 10 bases, J shed 0 bases, and the junction held 11 bases outside the gene matches. CDR1 and CDR2 (germline): MNHNS, SASEGT. This CDR3 contains 15 residues. No infections or other immune events were documented during collection. This receptor was identified in a person aged 18 to 75 in good health. The sequencing input was blood. The genes are TRBV6-1 and TRBJ1-1; TRBD1 matches at 7 bases. Written as DNA, the CDR3 is TGTGCCAACGAACCTAACAGGGGATTGAACACTGAAGCTTTCTTT. This gives the protein CANEPNRGLNTEAFF.